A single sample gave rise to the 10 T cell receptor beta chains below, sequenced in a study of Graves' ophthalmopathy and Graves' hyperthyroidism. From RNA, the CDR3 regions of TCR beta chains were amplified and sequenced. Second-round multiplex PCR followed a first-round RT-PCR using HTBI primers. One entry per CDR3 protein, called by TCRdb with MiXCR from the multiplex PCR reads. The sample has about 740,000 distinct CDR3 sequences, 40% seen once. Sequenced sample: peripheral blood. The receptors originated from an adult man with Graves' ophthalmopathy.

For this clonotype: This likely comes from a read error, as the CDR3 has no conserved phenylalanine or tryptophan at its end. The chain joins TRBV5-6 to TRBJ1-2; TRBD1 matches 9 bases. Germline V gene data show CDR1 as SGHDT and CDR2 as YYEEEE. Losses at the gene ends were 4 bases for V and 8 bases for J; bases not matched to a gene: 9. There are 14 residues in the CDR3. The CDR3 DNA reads TGTGCCAGCAGCCAGACACAGGGGGCTGGAGGCTACACCCTC. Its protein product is CASSQTQGAGGYTL.

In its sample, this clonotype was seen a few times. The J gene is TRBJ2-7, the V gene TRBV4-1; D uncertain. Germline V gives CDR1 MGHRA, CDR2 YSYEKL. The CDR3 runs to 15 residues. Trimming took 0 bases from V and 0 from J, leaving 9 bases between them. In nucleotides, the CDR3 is TGCGCCAGCAGCCAAGACCAGGCCACCTCCTACGAGCAGTACTTC. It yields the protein CASSQDQATSYEQYF.

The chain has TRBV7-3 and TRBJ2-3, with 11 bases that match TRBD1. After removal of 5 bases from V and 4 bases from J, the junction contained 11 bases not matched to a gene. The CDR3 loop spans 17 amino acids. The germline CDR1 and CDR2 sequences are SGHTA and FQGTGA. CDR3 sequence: CASSPTLRTGGADTQYF. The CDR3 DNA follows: TGTGCCAGCAGCCCCACCCTCCGGACAGGGGGCGCAGATACGCAGTATTTT. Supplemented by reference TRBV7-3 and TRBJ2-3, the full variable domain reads GAGVSQTPSNKVTEKGKYVELRCDPISGHTALYWYRQSLGQGPEFLIYFQGTGAADDSGLPNDRFFAVRPEGSVSTLKIQRTERGDSAVYLCASSPTLRTGGADTQYFGPGTRLTVL.

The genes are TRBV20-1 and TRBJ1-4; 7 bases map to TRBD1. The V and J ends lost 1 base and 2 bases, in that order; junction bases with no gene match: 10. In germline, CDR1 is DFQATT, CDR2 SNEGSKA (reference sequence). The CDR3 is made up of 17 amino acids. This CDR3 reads CSARGDSRMGTNEKLFF. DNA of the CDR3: TGCAGTGCTAGAGGGGACAGTAGAATGGGTACTAATGAAAAACTGTTTTTT.

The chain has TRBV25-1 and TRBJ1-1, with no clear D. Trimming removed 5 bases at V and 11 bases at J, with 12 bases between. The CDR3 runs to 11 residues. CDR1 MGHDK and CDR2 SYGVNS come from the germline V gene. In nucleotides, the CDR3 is TGTGCCAGCAGTAACTCGGGGATCGCTTTCTTT. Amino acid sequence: CASSNSGIAFF.

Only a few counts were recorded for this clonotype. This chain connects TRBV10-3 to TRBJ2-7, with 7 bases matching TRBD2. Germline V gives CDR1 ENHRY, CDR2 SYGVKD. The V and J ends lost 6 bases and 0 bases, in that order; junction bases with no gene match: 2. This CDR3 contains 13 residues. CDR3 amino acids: CAIRGGSSYEQYF. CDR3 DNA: TGTGCCATCAGGGGGGGGAGCTCCTACGAGCAGTACTTC.

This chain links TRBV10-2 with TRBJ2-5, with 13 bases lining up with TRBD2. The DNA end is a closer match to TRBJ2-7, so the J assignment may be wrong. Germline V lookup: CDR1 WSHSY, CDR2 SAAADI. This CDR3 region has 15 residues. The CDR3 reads CASKSTSGGVYEQYF. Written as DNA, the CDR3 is TGCGCCAGCAAGTCCACTAGCGGGGGGGTTTACGAGCAGTACTTC.

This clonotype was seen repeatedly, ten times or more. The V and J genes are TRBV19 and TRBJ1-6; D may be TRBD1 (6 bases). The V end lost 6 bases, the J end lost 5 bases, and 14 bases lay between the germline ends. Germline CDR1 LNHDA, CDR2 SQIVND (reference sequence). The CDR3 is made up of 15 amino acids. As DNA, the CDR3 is TGTGCCAGTAGCTGGACAGACAACAATAATTCACCCCTCCACTTT. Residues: CASSWTDNNNSPLHF.

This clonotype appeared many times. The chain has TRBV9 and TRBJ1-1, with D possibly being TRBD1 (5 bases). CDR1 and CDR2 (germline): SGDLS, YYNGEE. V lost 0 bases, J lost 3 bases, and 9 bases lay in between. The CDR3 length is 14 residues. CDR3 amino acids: CASSVVEGYTEAFF. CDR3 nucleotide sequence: TGTGCCAGCAGCGTAGTGGAGGGGTACACTGAAGCTTTCTTT. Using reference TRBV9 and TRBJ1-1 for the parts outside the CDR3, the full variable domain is DSGVTQTPKHLITATGQRVTLRCSPRSGDLSVYWYQQSLDQGLQFLIQYYNGEERAKGNILERFSAQQFPDLHSELNLSSLELGDSALYFCASSVVEGYTEAFFGQGTRLTVV.

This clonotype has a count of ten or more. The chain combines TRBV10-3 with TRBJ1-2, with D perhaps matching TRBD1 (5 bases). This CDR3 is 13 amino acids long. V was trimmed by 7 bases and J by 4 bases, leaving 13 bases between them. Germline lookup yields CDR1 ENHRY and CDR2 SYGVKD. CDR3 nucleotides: TGTGCCATCATTAGGGGCGCGGGCTATGGCTACACCTTC. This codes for CAIIRGAGYGYTF.